This T cell receptor (beta chain) was recorded in a study of T-cell reconstitution after alpha-beta-depleted transplantation in children. Study observations and caveats: Fresh T-cell production supplied most of the T-cell counts and diversity seen one year after transplant. Several hundred expanded graft clones reportedly supplied alpha-beta T cells about two months after transplant. Diversity of TCRbeta at day 60 was high in some patients, arising from surviving recipient T cells and thymic progenitors.

The sample holds a few counts of this clonotype. Its antigen remains unknown. With 6 bases clipped from V and 5 bases from J, the junction kept 6 bases outside the gene matches. The CDR3 spans 13 residues. The germline gives CDR1 DFQATT, CDR2 SNEGSKA (reference sequence). During its preparation, the TCRbeta library received unique molecular identifiers. TCRdb re-called the PCR reads through MiXCR, storing one row per CDR3 protein. The sample lists roughly 200,000 distinct CDR3 sequences; roughly 6.6% were seen once. The TCR was taken from a boy aged 2 to 10 with acute lymphoblastic leukemia, due to receive a stem cell transplant. This sequence joins TRBV20-1 and TRBJ2-7, with 11 positions matching TRBD2. The material sequenced was PBMCs, taken before TCRalphabeta/CD19-depleted stem cell transplant. The CDR3 protein is CSAVSGGAHEQYF. DNA of the CDR3: TGCAGTGCCGTTAGCGGGGGGGCCCACGAGCAGTACTTC.